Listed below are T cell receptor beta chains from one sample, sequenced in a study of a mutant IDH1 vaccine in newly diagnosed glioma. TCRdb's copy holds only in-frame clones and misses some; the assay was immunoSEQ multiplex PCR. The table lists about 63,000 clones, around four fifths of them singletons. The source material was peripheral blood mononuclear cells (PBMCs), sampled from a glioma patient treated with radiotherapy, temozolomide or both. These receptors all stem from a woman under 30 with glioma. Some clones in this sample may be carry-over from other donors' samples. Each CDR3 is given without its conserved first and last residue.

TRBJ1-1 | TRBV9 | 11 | ASSVVGETEAF
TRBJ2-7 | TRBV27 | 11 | ASSFLGSYEQY
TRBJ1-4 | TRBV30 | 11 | AWRGRGNEKLF
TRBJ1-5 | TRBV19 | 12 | ASSPTAGNQPQH
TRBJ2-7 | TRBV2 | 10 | ASMGQEIEQY
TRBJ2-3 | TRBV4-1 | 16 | ASSQVLQVAGYTDTQY
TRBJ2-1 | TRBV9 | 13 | ASSVGLAGGGEQF
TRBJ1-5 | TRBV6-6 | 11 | ASTQTLGEPQH
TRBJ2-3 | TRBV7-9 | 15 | ASSLLQASGWADTQY
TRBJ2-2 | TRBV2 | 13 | ASSGRVGDTGELF
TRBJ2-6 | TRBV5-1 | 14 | ASAPDWGSGANVLT
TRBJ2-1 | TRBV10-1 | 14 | ASSSEIQGVYNEQF
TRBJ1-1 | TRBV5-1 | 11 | ASSLGGVTEAF
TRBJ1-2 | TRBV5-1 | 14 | ASSRPGRRANYGYT
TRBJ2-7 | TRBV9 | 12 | ASSVALLPWEQY
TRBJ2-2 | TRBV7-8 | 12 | ASSPEEATGELF
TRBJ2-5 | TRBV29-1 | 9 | SVGDKETQY
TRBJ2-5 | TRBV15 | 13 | ATTPTSGGGETQY
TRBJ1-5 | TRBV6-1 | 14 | ASSETPGGINQPQH
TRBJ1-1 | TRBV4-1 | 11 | ASSPGTGTEAF
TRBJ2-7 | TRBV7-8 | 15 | ASSFLAGGTRSYEQY
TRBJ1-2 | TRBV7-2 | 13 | ASSSRVGRVYGYT
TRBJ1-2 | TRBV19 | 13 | ASTPERGRYYGYT
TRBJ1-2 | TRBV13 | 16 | ASSLAGVVPTIAYGYT
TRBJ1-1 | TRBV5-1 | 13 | ASSPPGRWNTEAF
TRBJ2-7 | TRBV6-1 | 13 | ASRMGLQGGYEQY
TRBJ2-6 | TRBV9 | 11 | ASSVSGANVLT
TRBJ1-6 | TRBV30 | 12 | AWGGTGHNSPLH
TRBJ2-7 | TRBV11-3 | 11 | ASSLGEDYEQY
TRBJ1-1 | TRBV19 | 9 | ASSLWGEAF
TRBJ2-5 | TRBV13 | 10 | ASSLGLGTQY
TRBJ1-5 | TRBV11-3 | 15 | ASIPRRVGGSNQPQH
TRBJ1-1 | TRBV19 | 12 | ASSISGTNTEAF
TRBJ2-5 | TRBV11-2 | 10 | ASSSGGPAQY
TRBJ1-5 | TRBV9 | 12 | ASSVGVAVQPQH
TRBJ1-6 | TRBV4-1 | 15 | ASTKSLDLSYNSPLH
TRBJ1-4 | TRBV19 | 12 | ASSIERVDEKLF
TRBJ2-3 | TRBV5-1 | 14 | ASSLFSPSSTDTQY
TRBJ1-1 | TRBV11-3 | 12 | ASSLAPGTTEAF
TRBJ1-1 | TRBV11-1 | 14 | ASSFSPGQSNTEAF
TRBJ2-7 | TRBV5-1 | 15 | ASSLSFLGGGSYEQY
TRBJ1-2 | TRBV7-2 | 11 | ASSSRGISGYT
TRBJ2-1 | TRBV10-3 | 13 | AISEITRDYNEQF
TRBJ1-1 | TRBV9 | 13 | ASSGGTGPNTEAF
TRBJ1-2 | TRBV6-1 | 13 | ASSAQGGANYGYT
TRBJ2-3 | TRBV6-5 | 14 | ASSYSSGRGADTQY
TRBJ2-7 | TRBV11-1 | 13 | ASSLGGTGLNEQY
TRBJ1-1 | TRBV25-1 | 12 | ASSTAQGFTEAF
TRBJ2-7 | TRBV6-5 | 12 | ASSLGTGAYEQY
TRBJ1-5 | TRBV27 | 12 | ASSLGGGNQPQH
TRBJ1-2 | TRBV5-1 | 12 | ASSLSWTGNGYT